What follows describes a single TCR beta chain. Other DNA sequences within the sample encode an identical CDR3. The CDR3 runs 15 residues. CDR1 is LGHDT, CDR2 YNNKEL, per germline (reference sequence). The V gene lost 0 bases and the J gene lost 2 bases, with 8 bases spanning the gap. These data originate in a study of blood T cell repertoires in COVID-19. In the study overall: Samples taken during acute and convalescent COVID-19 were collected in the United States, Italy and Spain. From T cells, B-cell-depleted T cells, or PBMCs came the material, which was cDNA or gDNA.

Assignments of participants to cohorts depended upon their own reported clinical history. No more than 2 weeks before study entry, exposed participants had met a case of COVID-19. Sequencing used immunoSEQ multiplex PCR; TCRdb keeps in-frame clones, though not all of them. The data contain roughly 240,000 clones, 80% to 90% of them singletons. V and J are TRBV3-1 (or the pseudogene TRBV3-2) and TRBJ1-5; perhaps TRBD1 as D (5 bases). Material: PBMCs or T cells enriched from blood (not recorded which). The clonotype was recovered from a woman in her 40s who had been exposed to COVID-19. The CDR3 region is CASSQDSTGNQPQHF. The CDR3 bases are TGTGCCAGCAGCCAAGATTCGACAGGCAATCAGCCCCAGCATTTT.